This TCR beta chain emerged from a study of cytomegalovirus exposure and HLA in healthy donors. Study observations and caveats: Cytomegalovirus status, reportedly, was diagnosed with high specificity and sensitivity by the classifier.

With respect to this clone: Its antigen is undetermined.

This CDR3 is built from 13 residues. The germline V gene has CDR1 MNHNS and CDR2 SASEGT. Trimming pared 9 bases from V and 5 bases from J, leaving 17 bases between. Repertoires were generated with immunoSEQ multiplex PCR, while TCRdb's copy carries only in-frame clones and drops some. This table has more than 120,000 clones, around nine tenths appearing once. The clonotype was recovered from a young man in good health and CMV-seropositive. V usage is TRBV6-1 and J usage is TRBJ2-7; D gene ambiguous. Sequenced sample: PBMCs. In nucleotides, the CDR3 is TGTGCCAGTGCCCCGTGGCAATCCAACGAGCAGTACTTC. Its protein product is CASAPWQSNEQYF.